Shown below are 13 T cell receptor beta chains from a single sample sequenced in a study of regulatory T cells in long-lasting Graves disease. Library construction for TCR beta used iRepertoire HTBI primers and Arm-PCR of CDR3 regions. Each CDR3 protein is one row after TCRdb ran MiXCR on the multiplex PCR reads. The data contain 350,000 to 500,000 distinct CDR3 sequences, roughly 15% of them seen just once; the ten biggest clones take up approximately 22%. Stated time point: newly diagnosed GD, antithyroid drugs for less than 3 months. With RNA extracted from PBMCs as input, the TCR library was made. Another study also made use of these data, one on T cells in Graves' hyperthyroidism and ophthalmopathy.

Sequenced material: peripheral blood mononuclear cells (PBMCs), taken at new diagnosis, from a patient treated with antithyroid drugs. The receptors were gathered from a woman aged 18-35 years with Graves disease.

This clonotype occurred a few times. This chain connects TRBV12-3 or TRBV12-4 to TRBJ2-2; D is undetermined. V was shortened by 8 bases and J by 4 bases, with 14 bases between the two germline ends. The CDR3 has 14 residues. The CDR3 DNA reads as TGTGCCAGCCGTGGATCCCCGAGCACCGGGGAGCTGTTTTTT. Protein: CASRGSPSTGELFF.

The chain uses TRBV28 and TRBJ2-3, with D uncertain. Germline loops: CDR1 MDHEN, CDR2 SYDVKM. The CDR3 is 15 amino acids. The V end lost 3 bases, the J end lost 3 bases, and 13 bases lay between the germline ends. The CDR3 loop reads CASSFSVGRTDTQYF. CDR3 DNA sequence: TGTGCCAGCAGTTTTTCCGTGGGCCGGACAGATACGCAGTATTTT.

This clonotype was seen ten or more times. The V gene is TRBV6-1, the J gene TRBJ1-5; D is ambiguous. Germline V gene lookup returns CDR1 MNHNS and CDR2 SASEGT. The CDR3 runs 13 residues. V was cut by 1 base and J by 6 bases, with 7 bases left in between. The CDR3 is CASSEGSGQPQHF. Here the CDR3 DNA reads TGTGCCAGCAGTGAAGGTTCTGGTCAGCCCCAGCATTTT.

This clonotype turned up a few times. V and J are TRBV7-8 and TRBJ2-1, with D possibly TRBD2 on 6 matching bases. The CDR3 consists of 18 residues. Germline CDR1 and CDR2: SGHVS and FQNEAQ. The germline V and J ends were trimmed by 6 bases and 0 bases, with 21 bases remaining between them. The CDR3 DNA is TGTGCCAGCAGTCCGGCCGGGGGACTCCAGAGCTCCTACAATGAGCAGTTCTTC. Translating it yields CASSPAGGLQSSYNEQFF. Filled out from reference TRBV7-8 and TRBJ2-1, the complete variable domain reads GAGVSQSPRYKVAKRGQDVALRCDPISGHVSLFWYQQALGQGPEFLTYFQNEAQLDKSGLPSDRFFAERPEGSVSTLKIQRTQQEDSAVYLCASSPAGGLQSSYNEQFFGPGTRLTVL.

This clonotype was picked up many times. The genes are TRBV27 and TRBJ2-7; D is possibly TRBD2 (5 bases). This CDR3 is built from 13 residues. The germline V gene has CDR1 MNHEY and CDR2 SMNVEV (reference sequence). V was cut by 1 base and J by 3 bases, with 7 bases left in between. The CDR3 nucleotides read TGTGCCAGCAGTTTATTGGAGGACTACGAGCAGTACTTC. It yields the protein CASSLLEDYEQYF.

This clonotype was seen at least ten times. This chain joins TRBV12-5 and TRBJ1-1; unclear D gene. The V and J ends lost 0 bases and 2 bases respectively, with 13 bases between them. The CDR3 sequence is 16 residues long. Germline assignment: CDR1 LGHNT and CDR2 FRNRAP. CDR3 in DNA: TGTGCTAGTGGTTTGGTACTCTCCCTGGGAAACACTGAAGCTTTCTTT. Amino acid sequence: CASGLVLSLGNTEAFF.

The chain joins TRBV12-3 or TRBV12-4 to TRBJ1-6, with D hard to call. V gave up 8 bases and J gave up 6 bases, with 17 bases separating them. The CDR3 is made up of 15 amino acids. CDR3 loop: CASGQSSKFNSPLHF. DNA for the CDR3: TGTGCCAGCGGCCAATCGAGCAAATTTAATTCACCCCTCCACTTT.

This clonotype came up many times. The genes are TRBV12-3 or TRBV12-4 and TRBJ2-1; 8 bases align to TRBD1. After removal of 6 bases from V and 4 bases from J, the junction contained 11 bases not matched to a gene. The CDR3 has 16 residues. CDR3 loop: CASSSPLRDRYNEQFF. In DNA form, the CDR3 reads TGTGCCAGCAGCAGCCCGCTCCGGGACAGGTACAATGAGCAGTTCTTC.

This clonotype was picked up a small number of times. This rearrangement joins TRBV19 to TRBJ2-2; D is uncertain. Germline loops: CDR1 LNHDA, CDR2 SQIVND (reference sequence). This CDR3 spans 13 amino acids. Trimming cost V 1 base and J 3 bases, with 3 bases left between them. The DNA for the CDR3 is TGTGCCAGTAGTATAGCATACACCGGGGAGCTGTTTTTT. It encodes CASSIAYTGELFF.

The chain uses TRBV5-1 and TRBJ2-3, with D uncertain. V lost 4 bases, J lost 9 bases, and 12 bases lay in between. CDR1 and CDR2 (germline): SGHRS, YFSETQ. This CDR3 comprises 12 residues. The CDR3 DNA is TGCGCCAGCAGCCTATCTAGAGGAACGCAGTATTTT. Encoded protein: CASSLSRGTQYF.

This clonotype was observed many times. The V and J genes are TRBV28 and TRBJ1-2, with D uncertain. V was pared by 2 bases and J by 8 bases, with 12 bases between. CDR1 is MDHEN and CDR2 is SYDVKM in the germline V gene. The CDR3 sequence is 13 residues long. CDR3 in amino acids: CASSLAADRGYTF. The CDR3 DNA follows: TGTGCCAGCAGTTTAGCCGCCGACCGGGGCTACACCTTC.

The chain has TRBV6-1 and TRBJ2-7; TRBD2 aligns across 10 bases. CDR1 and CDR2 from the germline V gene are MNHNS and SASEGT. J lost 2 bases, V lost 6 bases, and 4 bases had no gene match. This CDR3 has 14 amino acids. The DNA of the CDR3 is TGTGCCAGCAGGGCCGGGACTAGCGCCTACGAGCAGTACTTC. It is translated as CASRAGTSAYEQYF.

This clonotype came up many times. This rearrangement joins TRBV6-1 to TRBJ2-1; 9 nucleotides match TRBD2. The CDR3 extends over 19 amino acids. V lost 4 bases, J lost 5 bases, and 18 bases stayed unmatched. From germline, CDR1 is MNHNS and CDR2 SASEGT. The CDR3 DNA follows: TGTGCCAGCAGTGGCCCGGAGACTAGCGGTGGAGTATGGAACAATGAGCAGTTCTTC. It yields the protein CASSGPETSGGVWNNEQFF.